These 28 T cell receptor beta chains originate from one sample sequenced in a study of cytomegalovirus exposure and HLA in healthy donors. Use of 60 Vbeta and 13 Jbeta primers characterized the PCR. The repertoire was sequenced with immunoSEQ multiplex PCR; TCRdb's copy has only in-frame clones and lacks some. This sample has 150,000 to 200,000 clones; around three quarters occur once, and the top ten carry 3% to 3.5%. The source material was PBMCs. These receptors all come from a woman between 40 and 55 years old in good health and CMV-seronegative.

This clone was seen a single time. The chain combines TRBV9 with TRBJ1-4; no clear D gene. Germline V gene lookup returns CDR1 SGDLS and CDR2 YYNGEE. This CDR3 has 15 amino acids. Trimming pared 4 bases from V and 0 bases from J, leaving 10 bases between. The CDR3 DNA follows: TGTGCCAGCAGCAAGAGGGCAGCAACTAATGAAAAACTGTTTTTT. It yields the protein CASSKRAATNEKLFF.

The chain recombines TRBV5-1 with TRBJ1-2; no clear D. The V end was cut by 1 base, the J end by 6 bases, with 10 bases between. The CDR3 has 13 amino acids. CDR1 and CDR2 from the germline V gene are SGHRS and YFSETQ. CDR3 amino acids: CASSLLGANGYTF. CDR3 bases: TGCGCCAGCAGCTTGCTGGGCGCTAATGGCTACACCTTC.

The chain links TRBV4-2 to TRBJ2-1; 11 nucleotides line up with TRBD2. CDR3 length: 19 residues. The germline V gene encodes CDR1 LGHNA and CDR2 YNFKEQ. V lost 0 bases and J lost 9; bases outside the gene matches: 16. The CDR3 coding sequence is TGTGCCAGCAGCCAAGATCCACTAGCGGGGGCCCTCGGACGTGGTGAGCAGTTCTTC. As protein: CASSQDPLAGALGRGEQFF.

V gene TRBV6-5 combines with J gene TRBJ2-7, with 7 bases lining up with TRBD2. Germline CDR1 reads MNHEY; CDR2 reads SVGAGI. There are 13 residues in the CDR3. Trimming took 4 bases from V and 9 from J; bases not matched to a gene: 9. CDR3 region: CASSFAIGEGQYF. For the CDR3, the DNA is TGTGCCAGCAGTTTTGCGATTGGGGAGGGGCAGTACTTC.

The J gene is TRBJ1-1, the V gene TRBV7-3; 8 bases align to TRBD1. Germline CDR1 reads SGHTA; CDR2 reads FQGTGA. Losses at the gene ends were 6 bases for V and 7 bases for J; bases not matched to a gene: 7. The CDR3 loop spans 13 amino acids. CDR3 in amino acids: CASSPQGAGEAFF. As DNA, the CDR3 is TGTGCCAGCAGTCCTCAGGGGGCGGGTGAAGCTTTCTTT.

The J gene is TRBJ2-4, the V gene TRBV2; perhaps TRBD2 as D (7 bases). V lost 4 bases to trimming and J lost 8 bases, with 9 bases between them. CDR1 is SNHLY, CDR2 FYNNEI, per germline. This CDR3 is 12 amino acids long. The DNA for the CDR3 is TGTGCCAGCAGTGGAGGGGGGGACATTCAGTACTTC. This sequence encodes CASSGGGDIQYF.

Comments on this clone: Other DNA sequences in the same sample also yield this CDR3. The genes are TRBV6-6 and TRBJ1-2; 8 bases line up with TRBD1. The CDR3 runs 13 residues. Germline V gives CDR1 MNHNY, CDR2 SVGAGI (reference sequence). J gave up 6 bases and V 0 bases, and 0 bases lay outside the gene matches. The CDR3 is CASSYSTGDGYTF. DNA of the CDR3: TGTGCCAGCAGTTACTCGACAGGGGATGGCTACACCTTC.

This sequence joins TRBV28 and TRBJ1-2; 7 bases are shared with TRBD1. The CDR3 consists of 14 residues. The V and J ends lost 6 bases and 4 bases, in that order; junction bases with no gene match: 8. The germline gives CDR1 MDHEN, CDR2 SYDVKM. The CDR3 here is CASSYDREPYGYTF. Here the CDR3 DNA reads TGTGCCAGCAGCTATGACAGGGAACCCTATGGCTACACCTTC.

The chain is built from TRBV10-3 and TRBJ2-2; perhaps TRBD1 as D (6 bases). Trimming removed 6 bases from V and 2 bases from J, with 13 bases in between. The germline V gene encodes CDR1 ENHRY and CDR2 SYGVKD. The CDR3 runs 15 residues. CDR3 region: CAIRSGVLNTGELFF. The CDR3 nucleotides read TGTGCCATCAGGTCAGGGGTTCTAAACACCGGGGAGCTGTTTTTT.

This clone was recorded a few times. This chain connects TRBV29-1 to TRBJ1-1; TRBD1 matches 7 bases. The CDR3 is made up of 17 amino acids. J lost 3 bases, V lost 3 bases, and 16 bases had no gene match. The germline gives CDR1 SQVTM, CDR2 ANQGSEA. CDR3 sequence (DNA): TGCAGCGTTGAGCGGGACAGCTACTATACCGGGTACACTGAAGCTTTCTTT. It translates to CSVERDSYYTGYTEAFF.

The rearrangement joins TRBV4-2 to TRBJ2-5, with 9 bases aligning to TRBD2. V was pared by 4 bases and J by 5 bases, with 14 bases of the junction left unmatched. Germline CDR1 reads LGHNA; CDR2 reads YNFKEQ. This CDR3 is 17 amino acids long. CDR3: CASSPVTSGQGRETQYF. The CDR3 coding sequence is TGTGCCAGCAGCCCTGTGACTAGCGGCCAGGGTAGGGAGACCCAGTACTTC.

This clone has only a few counts. The chain carries TRBV6-5 and TRBJ1-1, with 11 bases fitting TRBD1. The CDR3 covers 15 residues. Looked up from germline, CDR1 is MNHEY and CDR2 is SVGAGI. V trimming: 5 bases; J trimming: 5 bases; junction bases outside the gene matches: 7. This chain's CDR3 is CASSRGQGVLTEAFF. CDR3 in DNA: TGTGCCAGCAGTCGGGGACAGGGGGTGCTTACTGAAGCTTTCTTT.

This clone is a singleton in its sample. The gene calls are TRBV27 and TRBJ2-3, with TRBD1 identical over 8 bases. This CDR3 is 17 amino acids long. Trimming cost V 5 bases and J 10 bases; bases outside gene matches: 20. The germline gives CDR1 MNHEY, CDR2 SMNVEV (reference sequence). CDR3: CASSRTNVPGQVRSQYF. CDR3 DNA sequence: TGTGCCAGCAGTCGCACTAACGTCCCGGGACAGGTGCGGTCGCAGTATTTT.

The rearrangement links TRBV4-1 to TRBJ2-4; TRBD2 might be the D (6 bases). There are 17 residues in the CDR3. V was shortened by 1 base and J by 0 bases, with 13 bases between the two germline ends. Germline V CDR1 and CDR2: MGHRA, YSYEKL. The CDR3, as DNA: TGCGCCAGCAGCCAAGGTCTCGCGGGAATAGCCAAAAACATTCAGTACTTC. Protein sequence: CASSQGLAGIAKNIQYF.

This clone has a single count. The V and J genes are TRBV6-1 and TRBJ2-3, with D maybe TRBD2 (5 bases). This CDR3 spans 15 amino acids. Germline V gene lookup returns CDR1 MNHNS and CDR2 SASEGT. V was trimmed by 6 bases and J by 1 base, leaving 14 bases between them. CDR3 nucleotide sequence: TGTGCCAGCAGATTCACGGGATTTCGCACAGATACGCAGTATTTT. Its protein is CASRFTGFRTDTQYF.

This sequence joins TRBV7-3 and TRBJ1-1; D not resolved. The V gene's germline CDR1 is SGHTA and CDR2 FQGTGA. The V end lost 3 bases, the J end lost 0 bases, and 8 bases lay between the germline ends. The CDR3 extends over 14 amino acids. The CDR3 reads CASSLRGMNTEAFF. The CDR3 nucleotides are TGTGCCAGCAGCTTGAGAGGGATGAACACTGAAGCTTTCTTT.

This sequence joins TRBV7-2 and TRBJ2-7; D is possibly TRBD2 (5 bases). V shed 3 bases and J shed 6 bases, with 12 bases lying between them. Germline values: CDR1 SGHTA, CDR2 FQGNSA. CDR3 size: 13 residues. This CDR3 is CASSFGMSREQYF. CDR3 nucleotides: TGTGCCAGCAGCTTCGGGATGTCCCGCGAGCAGTACTTC.

CDR3 loop: CASSWDNQVTGELFF. Written as DNA, the CDR3 is TGTGCCAGCAGCTGGGACAACCAGGTCACCGGGGAGCTGTTTTTT. The chain recombines TRBV5-4 with TRBJ2-2, with a weak D call TRBD1 (6 bases). Germline V gives CDR1 SGHNT, CDR2 YYREEE (reference sequence). V was clipped by 3 bases and J by 4 bases, with 13 bases between them. The CDR3 loop spans 15 amino acids.

The chain has TRBV4-3 and TRBJ2-7, with D hard to call. The CDR3 extends over 10 amino acids. From germline, CDR1 is LGHNA and CDR2 YSLEER. The V gene lost 3 bases and the J gene lost 10 bases, with 7 bases spanning the gap. The CDR3 region is CASSHIIQYF. CDR3 bases: TGCGCCAGCAGCCATATAATCCAGTACTTC.

The CDR3 region has the DNA TGTGCCAGCAGTCTTTATTTTCGTTCGGGCAATCAGCCCCAGCATTTT. As protein: CASSLYFRSGNQPQHF. The gene calls are TRBV28 and TRBJ1-5; D is ambiguous. Looked up from germline, CDR1 is MDHEN and CDR2 is SYDVKM. CDR3 length: 16 residues. Trimming left V 5 bases short and J 2 bases short, with 16 bases between.

J is TRBJ1-6 and V is TRBV2; D possibly corresponds to TRBD1 (5 bases). The germline CDR1 and CDR2 sequences are SNHLY and FYNNEI. Deletions cut 4 bases from V and 8 bases from J, with 15 bases between. CDR3 length equals 15 residues. The CDR3 spells CASSVMGREDSPLHF. CDR3 bases: TGTGCCAGCAGTGTTATGGGCAGGGAAGATTCACCCCTCCACTTT.

This chain links TRBV11-2 with TRBJ1-2; D gene ambiguous. The CDR3 has 12 residues. Deletions cut 6 bases from V and 2 bases from J, with 7 bases between. The germline V gene encodes CDR1 SGHAT and CDR2 FQNNGV. The chain's CDR3 is CASSSLNYGYTF. CDR3 nucleotides: TGTGCCAGCAGTTCTTTGAACTATGGCTACACCTTC. The full variable domain, rest sourced from reference TRBV11-2 and TRBJ1-2, is EAGVAQSPRYKIIEKRQSVAFWCNPISGHATLYWYQQILGQGPKLLIQFQNNGVVDDSQLPKDRFSAERLKGVDSTLKIQPAKLEDSAVYLCASSSLNYGYTFGSGTRLTVV.

The chain couples TRBV7-9 to TRBJ1-3, with D possibly TRBD1 on 5 matching bases. V lost 1 base, J lost 1 base, and 11 bases lay in between. This CDR3 has 16 residues. Germline V gene lookup returns CDR1 SEHNR and CDR2 FQNEAQ (reference sequence). The CDR3, as DNA: TGTGCCAGCAGCTTAGTGGGACTCTATTCTGGAAACACCATATATTTT. This gives the protein CASSLVGLYSGNTIYF.

The rearrangement joins TRBV5-6 to TRBJ1-1; D is possibly TRBD1 (6 bases). The CDR3 extends over 14 amino acids. V was pared by 5 bases and J by 3 bases, with 14 bases between. Germline-derived CDR1 and CDR2 are SGHDT and YYEEEE. Here the CDR3 DNA reads TGTGCCAGCAGTTTCACAGGGAGGGACACTGAAGCTTTCTTT. Translated, it gives CASSFTGRDTEAFF.

The chain recombines TRBV6-1 with TRBJ2-1, with 7 bases aligning to TRBD2. The CDR3 covers 16 residues. Unmatched junction bases numbered 5, after V lost 0 bases and J lost 3 bases. Germline V gene sequence: CDR1 MNHNS, CDR2 SASEGT. In DNA form, the CDR3 reads TGTGCCAGCAGTGAAGCTGTTGGCGGGGGCTACAATGAGCAGTTCTTC. It encodes CASSEAVGGGYNEQFF.

The chain couples TRBV6-1 to TRBJ1-6; D is possibly TRBD1 (5 bases). CDR1 is MNHNS, CDR2 SASEGT, per germline. The V and J ends lost 6 bases and 7 bases respectively, with 16 bases between them. The CDR3 extends over 15 amino acids. The CDR3 nucleotides read TGTGCCAGCAGGGTTGGGGCGGGGGGAAATTCACCCCTCCACTTT. Its protein product is CASRVGAGGNSPLHF.

This clone has more than one count but fewer than ten. V gene TRBV19 combines with J gene TRBJ1-4; 12 nucleotides agree with TRBD1. Germline lookup yields CDR1 LNHDA and CDR2 SQIVND (reference sequence). The V and J ends lost 10 bases and 6 bases, in that order; junction bases with no gene match: 15. This CDR3 has 17 residues. The DNA for the CDR3 is TGTGCCACTCCGCTGAGGGGACAGGGGGCTTTTTATGAAAAACTGTTTTTT. Translating gives CATPLRGQGAFYEKLFF.

J is TRBJ2-3 and V is TRBV10-3; 11 positions match TRBD2. Trimming cost V 6 bases and J 0 bases; bases outside gene matches: 2. The CDR3 runs 15 residues. Germline V gene sequence: CDR1 ENHRY, CDR2 SYGVKD. CDR3 region: CAIRVAGGSTDTQYF. CDR3 DNA sequence: TGTGCCATCAGGGTAGCGGGGGGGAGCACAGATACGCAGTATTTT.